These 9 T cell receptor beta chains originate from one sample sequenced in a study of blood T cell repertoires in COVID-19. Using immunoSEQ multiplex PCR, the repertoire was profiled, and TCRdb retains in-frame clones only, with some absent. The sample comprises under 200,000 clones, around four fifths of which are singletons, and less than 4.5% rests with the top ten. The sequencing sample was made of peripheral blood. The receptors were gathered from a woman older than 75 with acute or convalescent COVID-19.

The chain links TRBV28 to TRBJ2-2; D is uncertain. There are 12 residues in the CDR3. Germline assignment: CDR1 MDHEN and CDR2 SYDVKM. V was shortened by 3 bases and J by 8 bases, with 7 bases between the two germline ends. The CDR3 bases are TGTGCCAGCAGTTTCCGGGTGGGGGAGCTGTTTTTT. This encodes CASSFRVGELFF.

The rearrangement joins TRBV5-1 to TRBJ2-1, with 8 bases lining up with TRBD2. Germline V gene data show CDR1 as SGHRS and CDR2 as YFSETQ. Trimming removed 4 bases from V and 0 bases from J; junction bases left unmatched: 3. This CDR3 has 15 amino acids. CDR3 in DNA: TGCGCCAGCAGCCAGACTAGCGACTCCTACAATGAGCAGTTCTTC. Translating it yields CASSQTSDSYNEQFF.

A single count supports this clone. The rearrangement joins TRBV14 to TRBJ1-1; D gene ambiguous. V lost 4 bases and J lost 0, with 6 bases in between. In germline, CDR1 is SGHDN, CDR2 FVKESK. The CDR3 loop spans 13 amino acids. The CDR3 bases are TGTGCCAGCAGCCGAGGCTTGAACACTGAAGCTTTCTTT. It translates to CASSRGLNTEAFF.

The chain couples TRBV5-1 to TRBJ1-2; D is unresolved. Germline V CDR1 and CDR2: SGHRS, YFSETQ. Trimming removed 0 bases at V and 8 bases at J, with 17 bases between. The CDR3 has 15 residues. CDR3 protein: CASSLASGGSIGYTF. The CDR3 DNA sequence: TGCGCCAGCAGCTTGGCGTCAGGAGGATCTATCGGCTACACCTTC.

The rearrangement links TRBV19 to TRBJ2-1; TRBD2 is a possible D gene (5 bases). V lost 5 bases and J lost 6, with 14 bases in between. This CDR3 contains 14 residues. Germline CDR1 reads LNHDA; CDR2 reads SQIVND (reference sequence). CDR3 region: CASSQDHSVNEQFF. The DNA of the CDR3 is TGTGCCAGTAGTCAAGACCATAGCGTCAATGAGCAGTTCTTC.

This clone occurred a few times. The chain uses TRBV7-2 and TRBJ1-1; D ambiguous. The V and J ends lost 1 base and 4 bases respectively, with 10 bases between them. Looked up from germline, CDR1 is SGHTA and CDR2 is FQGNSA. The CDR3 extends over 14 amino acids. The CDR3 DNA follows: TGTGCCAGCAGCTTAGGTGGGGAGAGCACTGAAGCTTTCTTT. Residues: CASSLGGESTEAFF.

The V gene is TRBV2, the J gene TRBJ1-4, with 7 bases lining up with TRBD1. The trim removed 10 bases at V and 5 bases at J, leaving 13 bases unmatched. This CDR3 has 15 amino acids. CDR1 and CDR2 from the germline V gene are SNHLY and FYNNEI. The CDR3 loop is CAKQRETGRNEKLFF. DNA of the CDR3: TGTGCCAAGCAGAGGGAGACAGGGCGGAATGAAAAACTGTTTTTT.

This clone has a handful of counts. The J gene is TRBJ2-5, the V gene TRBV3-1 (or the pseudogene TRBV3-2); tentatively, D is TRBD2 (5 bases). Germline CDR1 LGHDT, CDR2 YNNKEL (reference sequence). The germline V and J ends were trimmed by 1 base and 5 bases, with 17 bases remaining between them. The CDR3 contains 16 residues. The CDR3: CASSQGVRGPRETQYF. Written as DNA, the CDR3 is TGTGCCAGCAGCCAAGGGGTAAGAGGGCCGCGGGAGACCCAGTACTTC.

The chain uses TRBV27 and TRBJ2-2, with D hard to call. V gave up 5 bases and J gave up 3 bases, with 7 bases separating them. The CDR3 has 13 residues. CDR1 is MNHEY, CDR2 SMNVEV, per germline (reference sequence). The CDR3 region is CASSAVDTGELFF. In DNA form, the CDR3 reads TGTGCCAGCAGTGCAGTGGACACCGGGGAGCTGTTTTTT.